Below are 27 T cell receptor beta chains sequenced from a single sample in a study of T cells in Graves' hyperthyroidism and ophthalmopathy. Amplified TCR beta CDR3 regions derived from RNA transcripts. TCR CDR3 regions were first amplified by RT-PCR with HTBI primers. TCRdb re-derived calls from the multiplex PCR reads in MiXCR, one entry per CDR3 protein. This sample has more than 350,000 distinct CDR3 sequences, with roughly 15% found just once. Sequenced: blood. Receptor source: a woman in her fifties or sixties with Graves' ophthalmopathy.

The chain links TRBV5-1 to TRBJ1-6; the match to TRBD1 covers 7 bases. V was pared by 6 bases and J by 5 bases, with 5 bases of the junction left unmatched. CDR3 length equals 14 residues. Germline values: CDR1 SGHRS, CDR2 YFSETQ. The CDR3 nucleotides read TGCGCCAGCATGCCCGGGACAGATAATTCACCCCTCCACTTT. Encoded protein: CASMPGTDNSPLHF.

This clonotype was observed many times. V usage is TRBV7-2 and J usage is TRBJ2-3; a weak D match, TRBD1 (5 bases). V was pared by 6 bases and J by 6 bases, with 16 bases between. The germline gives CDR1 SGHTA, CDR2 FQGNSA. The CDR3 runs to 14 residues. The CDR3 nucleotides are TGTGCCAGCAGTTGGGGCCTGGCTGCGGATACGCAGTATTTT. It codes for CASSWGLAADTQYF.

This chain connects TRBV6-1 to TRBJ1-6; D is perhaps TRBD1 (5 bases). Per germline, CDR1 MNHNS and CDR2 SASEGT. The ends were cut back, 6 bases at V and 0 bases at J, with 12 bases in the middle. This CDR3 spans 16 amino acids. The CDR3 loop is CASSLGGFSYNSPLHF. The CDR3 coding sequence is TGTGCCAGCAGCTTGGGGGGATTCTCCTATAATTCACCCCTCCACTTT.

CDR3 nucleotides: TGCGCCAGCAGCTTGAATGCCGGGGTCGATGAGCAGTTCTTC. This codes for CASSLNAGVDEQFF. This rearrangement joins TRBV5-1 to TRBJ2-1; a weak D match, TRBD2 (5 bases). The CDR3 has 14 residues. Germline V gene lookup returns CDR1 SGHRS and CDR2 YFSETQ. Trimming stripped 1 base from V and 8 bases from J, with 13 bases between.

This clonotype was seen more than once but under ten times. The V call is TRBV5-1, the J call TRBJ2-6, with TRBD1 matching 9 bases. This CDR3 has 17 amino acids. Trimming took 5 bases from V and 0 from J; bases not matched to a gene: 6. Germline lookup yields CDR1 SGHRS and CDR2 YFSETQ. CDR3 residues: CASRETGGASGANVLTF. The CDR3 DNA follows: TGCGCCAGCAGGGAGACAGGGGGAGCCTCTGGGGCCAACGTCCTGACTTTC.

This clonotype was observed a few times. The V call is TRBV6-1, the J call TRBJ2-6, with 10 bases that match TRBD1. The CDR3 has 17 residues. V shed 10 bases and J 0 bases; nucleotides not matched to a gene: 9. Germline V gene sequence: CDR1 MNHNS, CDR2 SASEGT. The CDR3 spells CATERGTGVSGANVLTF. The DNA for the CDR3 is TGTGCCACCGAACGGGGGACAGGGGTCTCTGGGGCCAACGTCCTGACTTTC.

This clonotype was counted many times. The J gene is TRBJ1-5, the V gene TRBV28, with 8 bases that match TRBD1. Unmatched junction bases numbered 5, after V lost 6 bases and J lost 4 bases. The CDR3 runs to 14 residues. Germline V gene data show CDR1 as MDHEN and CDR2 as SYDVKM. The CDR3 coding sequence is TGTGCCAGCAGGGCAGGGGGCGCGAATCAGCCCCAGCATTTT. Protein: CASRAGGANQPQHF.

The CDR3 sequence: CSVADRASYNEQFF. As DNA, the CDR3 is TGCAGCGTTGCAGACAGGGCCTCCTACAATGAGCAGTTCTTC. V and J are TRBV29-1 and TRBJ2-1; 7 nucleotides match TRBD1. This CDR3 comprises 14 residues. With 4 bases clipped from V and 0 bases from J, the junction kept 3 bases outside the gene matches. Germline CDR1 SQVTM, CDR2 ANQGSEA.

This clonotype was found a few times. V gene TRBV28 combines with J gene TRBJ2-2, with 10 nucleotides matching TRBD2. CDR3 size: 15 residues. The J segment lost 5 bases and the V segment lost 8 bases, leaving 8 bases of the junction unmatched. The germline V gene has CDR1 MDHEN and CDR2 SYDVKM. Here the CDR3 reads CASDSAGGQTGELFF. CDR3 DNA: TGTGCCAGCGATTCAGCGGGAGGGCAGACCGGGGAGCTGTTTTTT.

This clonotype has ten or more counts. The chain recombines TRBV7-9 with TRBJ2-1; TRBD1 agrees at 9 bases. Germline V gene data show CDR1 as SEHNR and CDR2 as FQNEAQ (reference sequence). The junction had 11 bases not matched to a gene; V was cut back by 5 bases and J by 9 bases. This CDR3 is built from 15 residues. The chain's CDR3 is CASSPGQGRQSEQFF. As DNA, the CDR3 is TGTGCCAGCAGCCCGGGACAGGGCCGCCAGAGTGAGCAGTTCTTC.

To note about this clonotype: Because it lacks the conserved phenylalanine or tryptophan at the end, this CDR3 is likely a read error. This CDR3 reads CASSSPLGVRTDTQYS. The CDR3 DNA follows: TGTGCCAGCAGTTCCCCGTTGGGGGTACGCACAGATACGCAGTATTCT. This chain uses TRBV28 with TRBJ2-3; D is possibly TRBD1 or TRBD2 (5 bases each). Trimming cost V 4 bases and J 1 base, with 15 bases left between them. CDR1 and CDR2 (germline): MDHEN, SYDVKM. This CDR3 has 16 residues.

This clonotype was seen more than once but under ten times. The chain joins TRBV5-1 to TRBJ1-6; D gene uncertain. The CDR3 consists of 16 residues. Between the trimmed V and J ends, which lost 3 bases and 10 bases, there was a span of 20 bases. Germline lookup yields CDR1 SGHRS and CDR2 YFSETQ. CDR3 DNA sequence: TGCGCCAGCAGCTCCCCGCCGGGCAGCGTAGGATCACCCCTCCACTTT. The encoded protein is CASSSPPGSVGSPLHF.

This clonotype was seen only a few times. The chain employs TRBV19 and TRBJ1-1; no clear D. Germline lookup yields CDR1 LNHDA and CDR2 SQIVND (reference sequence). Trimming cost V 5 bases and J 11 bases, with 12 bases left between them. This CDR3 spans 11 amino acids. The CDR3 loop reads CASSLSVEAFF. DNA of the CDR3: TGTGCCAGTAGTCTCTCGGTTGAGGCTTTCTTT.

The rearrangement uses TRBV28 and TRBJ2-2; 11 positions agree with TRBD2. Germline assignment: CDR1 MDHEN and CDR2 SYDVKM. V lost 4 bases to trimming and J lost 4 bases; unmatched junction nucleotides: 5. CDR3 length: 16 amino acids. The CDR3 reads CASSWRLAGGTGELFF. The CDR3 coding sequence is TGTGCCAGCAGTTGGCGCCTAGCGGGAGGCACCGGGGAGCTGTTTTTT.

The table lists this clonotype with a few counts. Relative to the germline gene, one junction end is altered; a read error may explain this. V gene TRBV4-1 combines with J gene TRBJ2-7; the D gene could be TRBD1 or TRBD2 (5 bases each). Germline CDR1 MGHRA, CDR2 YSYEKL. CDR3 length equals 16 residues. The CDR3 DNA follows: TGCGCCAGCAGACAAGCCCCCGGGACCAAATCCTACGAGCAGTACTTC. Translation gives CASRQAPGTKSYEQYF.

This clonotype was picked up many times. The V call is TRBV28, the J call TRBJ2-3; 11 positions agree with TRBD2. Per the germline V gene, CDR1 is MDHEN and CDR2 is SYDVKM. The CDR3 spans 17 residues. After removal of 3 bases from V and 3 bases from J, the junction contained 8 bases not matched to a gene. In nucleotides, the CDR3 is TGTGCCAGCAGTTTGGGGACGACTAGCGGGACAACAGATACGCAGTATTTT. Protein sequence: CASSLGTTSGTTDTQYF.

Ten or more counts support this clonotype. This sequence joins TRBV5-1 and TRBJ2-4, with TRBD2 matching 8 bases. Unmatched junction bases numbered 6, after V lost 0 bases and J lost 7 bases. Germline values: CDR1 SGHRS, CDR2 YFSETQ. The CDR3 is 15 residues long. The DNA of the CDR3 is TGCGCCAGCAGCTTGGGAGCGGGAGCTGGGAACATTCAGTACTTC. As protein: CASSLGAGAGNIQYF.

This clonotype was observed a few times. CDR3 residues: CASSPSAGQGRTDTQYF. The CDR3 DNA reads TGTGCCAGCTCACCGAGCGCGGGACAGGGACGCACAGATACGCAGTATTTT. The chain joins TRBV18 to TRBJ2-3, with 9 bases fitting TRBD1. The CDR3 is 17 residues long. V shed 3 bases and J 1 base; nucleotides not matched to a gene: 8. Germline CDR1 reads KGHSH; CDR2 reads LQKENI.

This clonotype was counted at least ten times. The genes are TRBV7-2 and TRBJ2-1; 13 nucleotides line up with TRBD2. The CDR3 consists of 17 residues. The trim removed 5 bases at V and 2 bases at J, leaving 6 bases unmatched. Germline CDR1 is SGHTA and CDR2 is FQGNSA. CDR3 coding DNA: TGTGCCAGCAGCCCAACTAGCGGGGGGGGGGCCTACAATGAGCAGTTCTTC. This codes for CASSPTSGGGAYNEQFF.

Concerning this clonotype itself: A junction end diverges from the germline sequence, so it may reflect a read error. The chain employs TRBV4-1 and TRBJ1-5; no reliable D call. Germline lookup yields CDR1 MGHRA and CDR2 YSYEKL. The length of the CDR3 is 12 residues. DNA for the CDR3: TGCGCCAACAGCGAAAGCAATCAGCCCCAGCATTTT. Residues: CANSESNQPQHF.

This clonotype occurred many times. This rearrangement joins TRBV28 to TRBJ2-5; D is possibly TRBD1 (5 bases). V was trimmed by 1 base and J by 2 bases, leaving 11 bases between them. The CDR3 extends over 15 amino acids. CDR1 and CDR2 from the germline V gene are MDHEN and SYDVKM. CDR3 amino acids: CASSLFGAAQETQYF. The CDR3 DNA reads as TGTGCCAGCAGTTTATTTGGGGCAGCGCAAGAGACCCAGTACTTC.

This clonotype was seen repeatedly, ten times or more. The CDR3 DNA is TGTGCCAGCAGTGAGAGGTTCTCTGGGGCCAACGTCCTGACTTTC. Its translation: CASSERFSGANVLTF. This chain joins TRBV2 and TRBJ2-6; the D is unclear. V shed 3 bases and J shed 0 bases, with 6 bases lying between them. CDR3 length: 15 residues. Germline CDR1 is SNHLY and CDR2 is FYNNEI. Supplemented by reference TRBV2 and TRBJ2-6, the full variable domain reads EPEVTQTPSHQVTQMGQEVILRCVPISNHLYFYWYRQILGQKVEFLVSFYNNEISEKSEIFDDQFSVERPDGSNFTLKIRSTKLEDSAMYFCASSERFSGANVLTFGAGSRLTVL.

This clonotype was observed a few times. The rearrangement joins TRBV3-1 to TRBJ2-7, with TRBD2 matching 7 bases. The CDR3 extends over 17 amino acids. Germline values: CDR1 LGHDT, CDR2 YNNKEL (reference sequence). With 0 bases clipped from V and 1 base from J, the junction kept 9 bases outside the gene matches. In DNA, the CDR3 is TGTGCCAGCAGCCAAGATTTTCGGGAGGCCCCATCCTACGAGCAGTACTTC. Its protein is CASSQDFREAPSYEQYF.

This clonotype was observed at least ten times. The gene calls are TRBV7-6 and TRBJ2-1; TRBD2 matches 8 bases. Trimming at V came to 0 bases and at J to 6 bases, leaving 4 bases not matched to a gene. The CDR3 totals 15 residues. Germline CDR1 reads SGHVS; CDR2 reads FNYEAQ. CDR3: CASSLAPTSVNEQFF. Written as DNA, the CDR3 is TGTGCCAGCAGCTTAGCGCCGACTAGCGTCAATGAGCAGTTCTTC. The variable domain in full, completed from reference TRBV7-6 and TRBJ2-1, reads GAGVSQSPRYKVTKRGQDVALRCDPISGHVSLYWYRQALGQGPEFLTYFNYEAQQDKSGLPNDRFSAERPEGSISTLTIQRTEQRDSAMYRCASSLAPTSVNEQFFGPGTRLTVL.

This clonotype appeared a few times. The chain carries TRBV2 and TRBJ2-1, with 10 bases matching TRBD1. This CDR3 is built from 13 residues. Per germline, CDR1 SNHLY and CDR2 FYNNEI. The trim removed 7 bases at V and 9 bases at J, leaving 6 bases unmatched. In DNA, the CDR3 is TGTGCCAGCAATAGACAGGGGGCAGGTGAGCAGTTCTTC. Translated, it gives CASNRQGAGEQFF.

This clonotype has a count of ten or more. The chain carries TRBV4-1 and TRBJ2-5; TRBD1 might be the D (5 bases). Germline V lookup: CDR1 MGHRA, CDR2 YSYEKL. The V end was cut by 5 bases, the J end by 5 bases, with 12 bases between. CDR3 length equals 13 residues. Here the CDR3 reads CASSSRTKETQYF. CDR3 in DNA: TGCGCCAGCAGCTCCCGGACAAAGGAGACCCAGTACTTC.

CDR3 in DNA: TGTGCCACCAACGCCGGGGAGCTGTTTTTT. Protein: CATNAGELFF. This chain joins TRBV24-1 and TRBJ2-2; D not resolved. CDR3 size: 10 residues. Trimming took 8 bases from V and 6 from J, leaving 3 bases between them. Germline V gene lookup returns CDR1 KGHDR and CDR2 SFDVKD.